This TCR beta chain is drawn from a study of breast tumors, draining lymph nodes, adjacent tissues. General study findings and limits: Tumor repertoires ranked between lymph nodes and nontumor tissue in diversity, with V and J gene preferences. Findings are consistent with lymph node origin and intratumoral expansion of most tumor T cells.

Samples came from axillary lymph nodes draining the breast cancer. From the multiplex PCR reads, TCRdb called clonotypes with MiXCR, one entry per CDR3 protein. The sample lists about 100,000 distinct CDR3 sequences; 20% to 25% were seen once. The junction had 8 bases not matched to a gene; V was cut back by 6 bases and J by 7 bases. Germline CDR1 reads SNHLY; CDR2 reads FYNNEI. The CDR3 consists of 14 residues. This clonotype was detected many times. What it binds is unknown. The clonotype originates from a female donor with breast cancer. Some clones in this sample may be carry-over from other donors' samples. Sequences were obtained from axillary lymph node tissue. V usage is TRBV2 and J usage is TRBJ1-5, with 8 bases aligning to TRBD1. The CDR3 region is CASSPWTGLQPQHF. The CDR3 region has the DNA TGTGCCAGCAGCCCCTGGACAGGGTTACAGCCCCAGCATTTT.